This T cell receptor beta chain was obtained from a study of identical twins. V lost 8 bases to trimming and J lost 0 bases, with 10 bases between them. CDR1 and CDR2 (germline): LGHDT, YNNKEL (reference sequence). The CDR3 is made up of 13 amino acids. From the 5' RACE reads, TCRdb called clonotypes with MiXCR, one entry per CDR3 protein. In the table there are roughly 770,000 distinct CDR3 sequences, about 20% of which are singletons. This clonotype appeared a few times. These sequences were also reported in another study, on T cells expressing NK-cell markers. That work adds: CD3+CD56+NKG2C+, CD3+CD56+NKG2C- and CD3+CD56-NKG2C+ T cells, once sorted, supplied the TCR beta repertoires. In a group of several donors, dominant NKG2C+ clonotypes represented about 1.0-7.0% of CD8+ T cells.

The receptor comes from a woman aged 18-35 years in good health. Sequencing was done on a sample of PBMCs. The genes are TRBV3-1 and TRBJ1-2; weak D call: TRBD1 (6 bases). DNA for the CDR3: TGTGCCAGCCGGAGGGGGGCTAACTATGGCTACACCTTC. This encodes CASRRGANYGYTF.